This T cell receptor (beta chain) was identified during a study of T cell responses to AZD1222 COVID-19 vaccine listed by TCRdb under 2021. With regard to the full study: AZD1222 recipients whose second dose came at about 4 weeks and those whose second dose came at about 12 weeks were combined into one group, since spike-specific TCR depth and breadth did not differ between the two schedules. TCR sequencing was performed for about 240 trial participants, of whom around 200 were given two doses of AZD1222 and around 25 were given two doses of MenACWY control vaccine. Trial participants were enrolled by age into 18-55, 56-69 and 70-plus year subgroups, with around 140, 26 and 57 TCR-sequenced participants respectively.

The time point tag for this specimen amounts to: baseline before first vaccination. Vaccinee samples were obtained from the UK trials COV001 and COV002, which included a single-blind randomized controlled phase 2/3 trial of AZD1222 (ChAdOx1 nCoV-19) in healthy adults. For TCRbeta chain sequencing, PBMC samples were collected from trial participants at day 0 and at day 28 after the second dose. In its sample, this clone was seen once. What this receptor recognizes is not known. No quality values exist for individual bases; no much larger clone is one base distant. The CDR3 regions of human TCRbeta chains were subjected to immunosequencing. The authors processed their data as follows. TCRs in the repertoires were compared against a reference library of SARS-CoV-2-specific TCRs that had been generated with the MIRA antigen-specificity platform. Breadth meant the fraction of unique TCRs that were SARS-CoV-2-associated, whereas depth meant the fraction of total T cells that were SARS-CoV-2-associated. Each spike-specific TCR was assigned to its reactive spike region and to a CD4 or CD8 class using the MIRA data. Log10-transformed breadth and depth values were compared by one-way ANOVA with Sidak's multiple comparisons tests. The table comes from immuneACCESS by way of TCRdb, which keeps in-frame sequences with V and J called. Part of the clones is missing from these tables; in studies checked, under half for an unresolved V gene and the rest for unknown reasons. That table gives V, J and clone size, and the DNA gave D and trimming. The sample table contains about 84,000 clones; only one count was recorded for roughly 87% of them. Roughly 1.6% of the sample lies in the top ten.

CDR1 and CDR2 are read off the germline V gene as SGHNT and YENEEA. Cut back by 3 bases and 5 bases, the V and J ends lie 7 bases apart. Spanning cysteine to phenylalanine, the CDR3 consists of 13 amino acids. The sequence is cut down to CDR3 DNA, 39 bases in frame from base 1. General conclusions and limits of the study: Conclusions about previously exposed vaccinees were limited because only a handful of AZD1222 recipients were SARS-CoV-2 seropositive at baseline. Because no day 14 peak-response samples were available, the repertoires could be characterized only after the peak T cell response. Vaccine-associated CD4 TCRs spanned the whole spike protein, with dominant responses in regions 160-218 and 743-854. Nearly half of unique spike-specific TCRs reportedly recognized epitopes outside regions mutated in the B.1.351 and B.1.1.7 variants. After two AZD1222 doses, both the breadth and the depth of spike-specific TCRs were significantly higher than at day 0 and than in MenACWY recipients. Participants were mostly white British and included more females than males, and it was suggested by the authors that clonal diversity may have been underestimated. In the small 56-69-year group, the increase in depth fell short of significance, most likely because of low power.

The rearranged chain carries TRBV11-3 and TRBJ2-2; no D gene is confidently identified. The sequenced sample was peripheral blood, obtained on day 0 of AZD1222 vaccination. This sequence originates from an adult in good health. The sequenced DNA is TGTGCCAGCAGCTTTCGGCCTACCGGGGAGCTGTTTTTT. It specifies CASSFRPTGELFF.